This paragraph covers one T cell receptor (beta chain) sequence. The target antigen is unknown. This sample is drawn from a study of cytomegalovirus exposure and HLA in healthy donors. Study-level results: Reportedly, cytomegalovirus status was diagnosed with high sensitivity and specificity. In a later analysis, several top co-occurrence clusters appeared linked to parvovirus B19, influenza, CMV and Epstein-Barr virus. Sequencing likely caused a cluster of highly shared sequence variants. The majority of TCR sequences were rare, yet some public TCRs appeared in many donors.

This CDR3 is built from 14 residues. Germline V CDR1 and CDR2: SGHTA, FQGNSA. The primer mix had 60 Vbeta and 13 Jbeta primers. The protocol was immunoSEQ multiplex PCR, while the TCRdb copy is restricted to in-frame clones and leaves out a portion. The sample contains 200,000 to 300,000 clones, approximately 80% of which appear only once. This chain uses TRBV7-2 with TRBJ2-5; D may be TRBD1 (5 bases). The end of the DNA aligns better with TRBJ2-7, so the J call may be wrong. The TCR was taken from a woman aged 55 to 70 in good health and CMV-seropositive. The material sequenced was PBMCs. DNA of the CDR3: TGTGCCAGCAGCTTGGGGCTAGACCCCTACGAGCAGTACTTC. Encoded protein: CASSLGLDPYEQYF.